These 22 T cell receptor beta chains were all obtained from the same sample, sequenced in a study of sequential checkpoint blockade in melanoma. Method: immunoSEQ multiplex PCR; TCRdb's copy keeps in-frame clones and lacks some. This table holds about 27,000 clones, 60% to 80% found once. This sample's treatment: randomized to nivolumab then ipilimumab (arm A) or the reverse (arm B). The sample in question was CD8+ T cells sorted from blood (inferred from file names), obtained from a patient given nivolumab and ipilimumab in sequence. The receptor source for this set is a human donor with melanoma.

In regard to this clone: Here the CDR3 omits its conserved ending phenylalanine or tryptophan, so a read error is the likely source. This chain joins TRBV27 and TRBJ1-2; TRBD1 aligns across 7 bases. Germline values: CDR1 MNHEY, CDR2 SMNVEV (reference sequence). The CDR3 is 13 amino acids. V dropped 5 bases and J dropped 3; count of bases not matched to a gene: 3. The CDR3 loop reads CASSHGQDYGYTL. The DNA for the CDR3 is TGTGCCAGCAGTCATGGACAGGACTATGGCTACACCCTC.

V is TRBV29-1 and J is TRBJ1-5, with D perhaps matching TRBD1 (5 bases). This CDR3 has 12 residues. The germline V and J ends were trimmed by 4 bases and 7 bases, with 11 bases remaining between them. From germline, CDR1 is SQVTM and CDR2 ANQGSEA. CDR3 sequence: CSVAWGGQPQHF. DNA for the CDR3: TGCAGCGTTGCCTGGGGGGGACAGCCCCAGCATTTT.

This clone showed up just once. This rearrangement joins TRBV30 to TRBJ1-2; D ambiguous. Trimming left V 3 bases short and J 4 bases short, with 18 bases between. The CDR3 runs to 15 residues. Germline V gives CDR1 GTSNPN, CDR2 SVGIG (reference sequence). This chain's CDR3 is CAWSPMAGFTYGYTF. The CDR3, as DNA: TGTGCCTGGAGCCCGATGGCCGGGTTTACCTATGGCTACACCTTC.

This clone was counted once. The chain combines TRBV27 with TRBJ2-2, with no clear D. CDR1 and CDR2 from the germline V gene are MNHEY and SMNVEV (reference sequence). This CDR3 is 13 amino acids long. Trimming shortened V by 3 bases and J by 7 bases, and 9 bases separated the two germline ends. The DNA of the CDR3 is TGTGCCAGCAGTTTCGGGTATGACGGGGAGCTGTTTTTT. This translates into CASSFGYDGELFF.

The chain employs TRBV29-1 and TRBJ1-2; maybe TRBD1 (5 bases). Between the trimmed V and J ends, which lost 4 bases and 4 bases, there was a span of 13 bases. The V gene's germline CDR1 is SQVTM and CDR2 ANQGSEA. The CDR3 is 13 residues long. The CDR3 loop reads CSVVPRAAYGYTF. CDR3 in DNA: TGCAGCGTTGTGCCCAGGGCGGCCTATGGCTACACCTTC.

The genes are TRBV4-2 and TRBJ1-3; D remains ambiguous. Germline assignment: CDR1 LGHNA and CDR2 YNFKEQ. The CDR3 consists of 16 residues. Trimming pared 0 bases from V and 0 bases from J, leaving 9 bases between. CDR3: CASSQDPRSSGNTIYF. Written as DNA, the CDR3 is TGTGCCAGCAGCCAAGATCCCAGATCCTCTGGAAACACCATATATTTT.

The CDR3 spells CASSLGLRHNEQFF. The CDR3 DNA is TGTGCCAGCAGCTTAGGACTGAGGCACAATGAGCAGTTCTTC. V gene TRBV13 combines with J gene TRBJ2-1; no reliable D call. Per germline, CDR1 PRHDT and CDR2 FYEKMQ (reference sequence). The CDR3 length is 14 residues. V lost 0 bases to trimming and J lost 5 bases, with 8 bases between them.

This rearrangement joins TRBV7-9 to TRBJ1-5, with TRBD1 as a possible D gene (5 bases). The CDR3 totals 14 residues. Trimming pared 5 bases from V and 3 bases from J, leaving 11 bases between. Germline V gene sequence: CDR1 SEHNR, CDR2 FQNEAQ (reference sequence). DNA for the CDR3: TGTGCCAGCAGCCTGATGGACACCAATCAGCCCCAGCATTTT. Residues: CASSLMDTNQPQHF.

The chain uses TRBV19 and TRBJ2-2; maybe TRBD1 (5 bases). Germline-derived CDR1 and CDR2 are LNHDA and SQIVND (reference sequence). V lost 5 bases, J lost 4 bases, and 11 bases lay in between. The length of the CDR3 is 14 residues. The CDR3 region is CASSLGHSTGELFF. CDR3 coding DNA: TGTGCCAGTAGTCTTGGACACTCCACCGGGGAGCTGTTTTTT.

The V and J genes are TRBV7-9 and TRBJ2-1, with D possibly matching TRBD1 (5 bases). Germline loops: CDR1 SEHNR, CDR2 FQNEAQ (reference sequence). The CDR3 extends over 15 amino acids. Trimming removed 6 bases at V and 0 bases at J, with 12 bases between. In DNA form, the CDR3 reads TGTGCCAGCAGGTCAGGGTCGAGCTCCTACAATGAGCAGTTCTTC. It specifies CASRSGSSSYNEQFF.

The V call is TRBV7-2, the J call TRBJ1-1; D is perhaps TRBD1 (5 bases). Between the trimmed V and J ends, which lost 3 bases and 7 bases, there was a span of 9 bases. The CDR3 has 12 residues. Germline assignment: CDR1 SGHTA and CDR2 FQGNSA. The DNA of the CDR3 is TGTGCCAGCAGCTTTGGGGCCCTTGAAGCTTTCTTT. It translates to CASSFGALEAFF. Using reference TRBV7-2 and TRBJ1-1 for the parts outside the CDR3, the full variable domain is GAGVSQSPSNKVTEKGKDVELRCDPISGHTALYWYRQSLGQGLEFLIYFQGNSAPDKSGLPSDRFSAERTGGSVSTLTIQRTQQEDSAVYLCASSFGALEAFFGQGTRLTVV.

This clone was recorded only once. The chain joins TRBV6-4 to TRBJ2-1, with TRBD2 matching over 8 bases. This CDR3 region has 15 residues. Germline lookup yields CDR1 MRHNA and CDR2 SNTAGT. J was trimmed by 4 bases and V by 3 bases; bases with no gene match: 5. The CDR3 DNA reads as TGTGCCAGCAGTGAACGGAGCGGGAGTTACAATGAGCAGTTCTTC. It translates to CASSERSGSYNEQFF.

Regarding this clone: This sample also contains other DNA sequences that code for the same CDR3. The chain couples TRBV6-5 to TRBJ1-1, with TRBD1 matching over 9 bases. V lost 5 bases, J lost 5 bases, and 6 bases stayed unmatched. The CDR3 runs 14 residues. Germline V CDR1 and CDR2: MNHEY, SVGAGI. CDR3 DNA sequence: TGTGCCAGCAGTCTACAGGGGGCACGGACTGAAGCTTTCTTT. This gives the protein CASSLQGARTEAFF.

The V call is TRBV29-1, the J call TRBJ2-3; 12 nucleotides agree with TRBD2. Germline loops: CDR1 SQVTM, CDR2 ANQGSEA. J was trimmed by 4 bases and V by 1 base; bases with no gene match: 12. The CDR3 extends over 18 amino acids. The CDR3 coding sequence is TGCAGCGTTGAAGTGGGTCTAGCGGGGGGGCGGGTCGCAGATACGCAGTATTTT. This sequence encodes CSVEVGLAGGRVADTQYF.

The chain recombines TRBV7-8 with TRBJ2-3, with D hard to call. The CDR3 runs to 13 residues. Germline V lookup: CDR1 SGHVS, CDR2 FQNEAQ. V lost 2 bases, J lost 4 bases, and 7 bases lay in between. CDR3 DNA: TGTGCCAGCAGCTTAACAGAATCAGATACGCAGTATTTT. As protein: CASSLTESDTQYF.

The chain employs TRBV4-3 and TRBJ2-7, with 9 bases identical to TRBD1. The CDR3 covers 16 residues. V lost 0 bases and J lost 2; bases outside the gene matches: 5. Germline values: CDR1 LGHNA, CDR2 YSLEER. CDR3 bases: TGCGCCAGCAGCCAAGATCGCTGGACAGGGGCCTACGAGCAGTACTTC. This codes for CASSQDRWTGAYEQYF.

This clone was detected once. The V call is TRBV4-1, the J call TRBJ2-7, with a weak D call TRBD1 (6 bases). Germline V lookup: CDR1 MGHRA, CDR2 YSYEKL. Between the trimmed V and J ends, which lost 4 bases and 0 bases, there was a span of 16 bases. The CDR3 consists of 16 residues. The CDR3 region is CASSPRQALGSYEQYF. In nucleotides, the CDR3 is TGCGCCAGCAGCCCTCGACAGGCCCTTGGCTCCTACGAGCAGTACTTC.

The chain has TRBV29-1 and TRBJ2-3, with D maybe TRBD1 (6 bases). CDR1 and CDR2 from the germline V gene are SQVTM and ANQGSEA. Deletions cut 7 bases from V and 2 bases from J, with 10 bases between. CDR3 size: 12 residues. Here the CDR3 reads CSARTDTDTQYF. DNA for the CDR3: TGCAGCGCCAGGACAGACACAGATACGCAGTATTTT.

The CDR3 here is CASSLLHRGRLTGKETQYF. CDR3 bases: TGTGCCAGCAGCTTACTGCACAGGGGGCGCCTTACTGGGAAAGAGACCCAGTACTTC. The V call is TRBV7-9, the J call TRBJ2-5; 9 nucleotides match TRBD1. The CDR3 covers 19 residues. Trimming removed 2 bases from V and 3 bases from J; junction bases left unmatched: 16. Germline CDR1 SEHNR, CDR2 FQNEAQ (reference sequence).

The J gene is TRBJ1-5, the V gene TRBV2; D gene ambiguous. Germline V gene data show CDR1 as SNHLY and CDR2 as FYNNEI. V lost 2 bases to trimming and J lost 7 bases, with 9 bases between them. There are 13 residues in the CDR3. The CDR3: CASSENYVQPQHF. The DNA for the CDR3 is TGTGCCAGCAGTGAAAACTATGTCCAGCCCCAGCATTTT. Combining the CDR3 with reference TRBV2 and TRBJ1-5 gives the whole variable domain EPEVTQTPSHQVTQMGQEVILRCVPISNHLYFYWYRQILGQKVEFLVSFYNNEISEKSEIFDDQFSVERPDGSNFTLKIRSTKLEDSAMYFCASSENYVQPQHFGDGTRLSIL.

V usage is TRBV5-6 and J usage is TRBJ2-5; D perhaps matches TRBD2 (5 bases). Trimming pared 1 base from V and 1 base from J, leaving 14 bases between. The CDR3 is 16 amino acids. The germline CDR1 and CDR2 sequences are SGHDT and YYEEEE. CDR3 in DNA: TGTGCCAGCAGCTTGTCAGGACCCGGGGTCCAAGAGACCCAGTACTTC. It specifies CASSLSGPGVQETQYF.

The chain couples TRBV15 to TRBJ2-1; the match to TRBD2 covers 14 bases. The CDR3 spans 15 residues. Germline CDR1 LNHNV, CDR2 YYDKDF (reference sequence). The V gene end was trimmed by 4 bases and the J gene end by 7 bases; junction bases not matched to a gene: 3. The CDR3 DNA is TGTGCCACCAGCATGGGGACTAGCGGGGGAAATGAGCAGTTCTTC. This codes for CATSMGTSGGNEQFF.